Shown below are 26 T cell receptor beta chains from a single sample sequenced in a study of vaccination and CD4 T cells after COVID-19. Sequenced with the Oncomine TCR Beta short-read assay was DNA taken from cultured CD4+ T cells. TCRdb processed the PCR reads anew with MiXCR; each CDR3 protein has one entry. The table includes about 20,000 distinct CDR3 sequences, 60% to 75% detected once. As to treatment: roughly 11-day PBMC culture with coronavirus spike peptide pools or control peptides (ViraFEST assay). No antigen has been identified for these receptors. The sequencing sample was made of CD4+ T cells from blood, cultured in vitro. The receptors were gathered from a human donor who had recovered from COVID-19.

The chain is built from TRBV20-1 and TRBJ2-5; 11 bases match TRBD1. The CDR3 loop spans 15 amino acids. The V segment lost 5 bases and the J segment 7 bases; nucleotides outside the gene matches: 12. Germline V gene lookup returns CDR1 DFQATT and CDR2 SNEGSKA (reference sequence). The CDR3 DNA reads TGCAGTGCTCGATCATCGGGACAGGGGGTGACGACCCAGTACTTC. It translates to CSARSSGQGVTTQYF.

This clonotype occurred a few times. The chain joins TRBV19 to TRBJ1-3, with a possible D match to TRBD1 (5 bases). The CDR3 is 14 residues long. Trimming took 9 bases from V and 5 from J, leaving 17 bases between them. From germline, CDR1 is LNHDA and CDR2 SQIVND (reference sequence). CDR3: CASLTGRARNTIYF. The CDR3 nucleotides read TGTGCCAGCCTGACGGGCAGGGCGAGAAACACCATATATTTT.

V gene TRBV4-3 combines with J gene TRBJ1-6; no firm D call. The CDR3 has 15 residues. CDR1 and CDR2 from the germline V gene are LGHNA and YSLEER. V was cut by 0 bases and J by 10 bases, with 13 bases left in between. The CDR3 DNA is TGCGCCAGCAGCCAAGAAGTTCCCGACGCCTCACCCCTCCACTTT. It translates to CASSQEVPDASPLHF.

V is TRBV11-3 and J is TRBJ2-5; D remains unclear. CDR3 length: 12 residues. Trimming left V 5 bases short and J 5 bases short, with 9 bases between. Germline V lookup: CDR1 SGHNT, CDR2 YENEEA. The DNA for the CDR3 is TGTGCCAGCAGCCCAAATGTCGAGACCCAGTACTTC. Encoded protein: CASSPNVETQYF. Variable domain in full (rest from reference TRBV11-3 and TRBJ2-5): EAGVVQSPRYKIIEKKQPVAFWCNPISGHNTLYWYLQNLGQGPELLIRYENEEAVDDSQLPKDRFSAERLKGVDSTLKIQPAELGDSAVYLCASSPNVETQYFGPGTRLLVL.

V usage is TRBV6-1 and J usage is TRBJ1-1; D not resolved. This CDR3 spans 15 amino acids. CDR1 MNHNS and CDR2 SASEGT come from the germline V gene. The V gene lost 8 bases and the J gene lost 1 base, with 17 bases spanning the gap. Here the CDR3 DNA reads TGTGCCAGCTCCCGAGTGGGCGTGCCGAACACTGAAGCTTTCTTT. It specifies CASSRVGVPNTEAFF.

V usage is TRBV7-2 and J usage is TRBJ2-1, with 9 bases matching TRBD2. Unmatched junction bases numbered 12, after V lost 0 bases and J lost 9 bases. From germline, CDR1 is SGHTA and CDR2 FQGNSA. The CDR3 is 17 residues long. The CDR3 bases are TGTGCCAGCAGCTTAGCCTTCCAAGCGGGAGGTATGGGTGAGCAGTTCTTC. It yields the protein CASSLAFQAGGMGEQFF.

The gene calls are TRBV7-2 and TRBJ1-2, with TRBD1 matching 9 bases. The J segment lost 7 bases and the V segment lost 5 bases, leaving 8 bases of the junction unmatched. The CDR3 has 14 residues. CDR1 is SGHTA and CDR2 is FQGNSA in the germline V gene. The CDR3 DNA reads TGTGCCAGCAGCGGGAGGACAGGGGAGGGTGGCTACACCTTC. Encoded protein: CASSGRTGEGGYTF.

This clonotype came up a few times. Here the CDR3 DNA reads TGTGCCAGCAGCTTTGGGCCGGATCAGCCCCAGCATTTT. This translates into CASSFGPDQPQHF. This chain links TRBV7-9 with TRBJ1-5, with D unresolved. Trimming took 3 bases from V and 5 from J, leaving 8 bases between them. Germline CDR1 and CDR2: SEHNR and FQNEAQ (reference sequence). The CDR3 has 13 residues.

The V and J genes are TRBV6-2 or TRBV6-3 and TRBJ2-5; 8 nucleotides align to TRBD2. CDR3 size: 15 residues. The germline V gene has CDR1 MNHEY and CDR2 SVGEGT. The J segment lost 2 bases and the V segment lost 4 bases, leaving 6 bases of the junction unmatched. In DNA, the CDR3 is TGTGCCAGCAGTTCCGGCGGGGGGATACAAGAGACCCAGTACTTC. Translating it yields CASSSGGGIQETQYF.

This clonotype turned up a few times. V usage is TRBV7-2 and J usage is TRBJ1-1; D ambiguous. The CDR3 totals 12 residues. The V gene lost 6 bases and the J gene lost 4 bases, with 9 bases spanning the gap. Germline CDR1 reads SGHTA; CDR2 reads FQGNSA. CDR3 sequence reads: CASRDDGTEAFF. The CDR3 DNA reads TGTGCCAGCAGGGACGACGGCACTGAAGCTTTCTTT.

This clonotype was seen a few times. V usage is TRBV5-5 and J usage is TRBJ1-2; TRBD1 might be the D (5 bases). V lost 1 base and J 2 bases, leaving 12 bases between the germline ends. This CDR3 region has 15 residues. From germline, CDR1 is SGHKS and CDR2 YYEKEE (reference sequence). The CDR3 protein is CASSLWGDSNYGYTF. CDR3 bases: TGTGCCAGCAGCTTGTGGGGGGATTCGAACTATGGCTACACCTTC.

The J gene is TRBJ1-5, the V gene TRBV7-9; the D is unclear. V was trimmed by 5 bases and J by 9 bases, leaving 14 bases between them. The V gene's germline CDR1 is SEHNR and CDR2 FQNEAQ (reference sequence). This CDR3 spans 13 amino acids. The CDR3 DNA reads as TGTGCCAGCAGCCAGGACGGCAAAGGGCCCCAGCATTTT. Protein: CASSQDGKGPQHF. The whole variable domain, remainder taken from reference TRBV7-9 and TRBJ1-5, is DTGVSQNPRHKITKRGQNVTFRCDPISEHNRLYWYRQTLGQGPEFLTYFQNEAQLEKSRLLSDRFSAERPKGSFSTLEIQRTEQGDSAMYLCASSQDGKGPQHFGDGTRLSIL.

This clonotype came up a few times. This chain links TRBV19 with TRBJ1-6, with 7 bases lining up with TRBD1. J lost 9 bases, V lost 5 bases, and 10 bases had no gene match. Per the germline V gene, CDR1 is LNHDA and CDR2 is SQIVND (reference sequence). The CDR3 totals 15 residues. The CDR3 bases are TGTGCCAGTAGTCCAAGACAGGGTTTAAGTTCACCCCTCCACTTT. Translated: CASSPRQGLSSPLHF.

This clonotype was detected only a few times. This chain uses TRBV6-5 with TRBJ1-1, with D perhaps TRBD1 (5 bases). Deletions cut 0 bases from V and 2 bases from J, with 10 bases between. Germline V gene lookup returns CDR1 MNHEY and CDR2 SVGAGI. The CDR3 covers 15 residues. DNA for the CDR3: TGTGCCAGCAGTTACTCGAGGAGGGGCAACACTGAAGCTTTCTTT. Residues: CASSYSRRGNTEAFF.

This rearrangement joins TRBV6-1 to TRBJ1-2; D is ambiguous. Germline V gene lookup returns CDR1 MNHNS and CDR2 SASEGT. Deletions cut 1 base from V and 9 bases from J, with 0 bases between. This CDR3 is built from 9 residues. The CDR3 region is CASSEGYTF. The CDR3 DNA follows: TGTGCCAGCAGTGAAGGCTACACCTTC.

V and J are TRBV15 and TRBJ1-1, with D tentatively TRBD1 (6 bases). The CDR3 loop spans 15 amino acids. CDR1 and CDR2 from the germline V gene are LNHNV and YYDKDF (reference sequence). The V end lost 0 bases, the J end lost 0 bases, and 8 bases lay between the germline ends. As DNA, the CDR3 is TGTGCCACCAGCAGAGATTGGGGGCTGAACACTGAAGCTTTCTTT. This gives the protein CATSRDWGLNTEAFF.

This clonotype was detected a few times. The V gene is TRBV20-1, the J gene TRBJ1-2; D not certain. The CDR3 sequence is 12 residues long. Germline V CDR1 and CDR2: DFQATT, SNEGSKA (reference sequence). CDR3 in DNA: TGCAGCGTCGGGCCGGCGGGCTATGGCTACACCTTC. It translates to CSVGPAGYGYTF.

The rearrangement links TRBV20-1 to TRBJ1-1; 11 bases are a match to TRBD1. V shed 2 bases, J shed 8 bases, and the junction held 7 bases outside the gene matches. This CDR3 contains 14 residues. Per germline, CDR1 DFQATT and CDR2 SNEGSKA (reference sequence). This CDR3 is CSARPGQGVGEAFF. Here the CDR3 DNA reads TGCAGTGCTAGACCGGGACAGGGGGTCGGGGAAGCTTTCTTT.

The chain uses TRBV30 and TRBJ1-5; possible D gene TRBD1, 6 bases. The CDR3 covers 15 residues. V lost 2 bases and J 2 bases, leaving 13 bases between the germline ends. Germline loops: CDR1 GTSNPN, CDR2 SVGIG (reference sequence). The CDR3 is CAWSRDTKCNQPQHF. CDR3 nucleotides: TGTGCCTGGAGTCGGGACACGAAATGCAATCAGCCCCAGCATTTT.

This clonotype was observed a few times. The chain combines TRBV20-1 with TRBJ1-1, with a weak D call TRBD1 (6 bases). The germline V and J ends were trimmed by 2 bases and 1 base, with 14 bases remaining between them. Germline V CDR1 and CDR2: DFQATT, SNEGSKA (reference sequence). The CDR3 runs 15 residues. The chain's CDR3 is CSARFPGTPNTEAFF. The CDR3 DNA follows: TGCAGTGCTAGATTCCCCGGGACACCGAACACTGAAGCTTTCTTT.

This clonotype is medium-sized within its sample. V is TRBV7-8 and J is TRBJ1-5, with D perhaps matching TRBD1 (5 bases). Per germline, CDR1 SGHVS and CDR2 FQNEAQ. Trimming pared 5 bases from V and 4 bases from J, leaving 9 bases between. This CDR3 contains 13 residues. CDR3 nucleotide sequence: TGTGCCAGCAGCCCTCGACAGAATCAGCCCCAGCATTTT. This gives the protein CASSPRQNQPQHF.

The J gene is TRBJ1-1, the V gene TRBV7-2; no clear D gene. CDR3 length: 13 amino acids. With 4 bases removed from V and 3 bases from J, the gap between germline ends came to 9 bases. Looked up from germline, CDR1 is SGHTA and CDR2 is FQGNSA. The CDR3 sequence: CASSSQRDTEAFF. The CDR3 region has the DNA TGTGCCAGCAGCTCTCAACGGGACACTGAAGCTTTCTTT.

This clonotype appeared once. The V call is TRBV6-5, the J call TRBJ2-2; D uncertain. With 4 bases removed from V and 6 bases from J, the gap between germline ends came to 12 bases. This CDR3 comprises 14 residues. Germline V lookup: CDR1 MNHEY, CDR2 SVGAGI. CDR3 sequence reads: CASSSLTVPGELFF. As DNA, the CDR3 is TGTGCCAGCAGTTCATTAACAGTCCCCGGGGAGCTGTTTTTT.

V is TRBV6-2 or TRBV6-3 and J is TRBJ2-7; D assignment may be TRBD1 or TRBD2 (6 bases each). The CDR3 is 15 residues long. Trimming removed 6 bases from V and 1 base from J, with 16 bases in between. In germline, CDR1 is MNHEY, CDR2 SVGEGT. The DNA for the CDR3 is TGTGCCAGCAGCACACACAGGGCGGGATCCTACGAGCAGTACTTC. Its protein is CASSTHRAGSYEQYF.

This clonotype was found a few times. This CDR3 is CASSPGASYEQYF. The DNA of the CDR3 is TGTGCCAGTAGTCCAGGGGCGTCCTACGAGCAGTACTTC. The chain links TRBV19 to TRBJ2-7, with D maybe TRBD1 (6 bases). This CDR3 is built from 13 residues. Looked up from germline, CDR1 is LNHDA and CDR2 is SQIVND (reference sequence). The V end was cut by 5 bases, the J end by 1 base, with 9 bases between.

This clonotype was seen only a few times. V is TRBV15 and J is TRBJ1-4, with D possibly matching TRBD1 (6 bases). The V gene's germline CDR1 is LNHNV and CDR2 YYDKDF (reference sequence). The CDR3 length is 15 residues. Deletions cut 0 bases from V and 7 bases from J, with 12 bases between. The CDR3 DNA sequence: TGTGCCACCAGCAGAGATCGCGGGGGCAGTGAAAAACTGTTTTTT. Protein product: CATSRDRGGSEKLFF.